This TCR beta chain comes out of a study of identical twins. TCRdb ran MiXCR on the 5' RACE reads and lists one entry per CDR3 protein. The sample holds about 200,000 distinct CDR3 sequences, over 9.5% seen once. The CDR3 runs 12 residues. Trimming cost V 5 bases and J 1 base, with 5 bases left between them. CDR1 and CDR2 (germline): SGHVS, FNYEAQ. This clonotype has more than one count but fewer than ten. Sequencing input: memory T cells sorted from blood. The rearrangement uses TRBV7-6 and TRBJ2-5; no definite D call. The receptor was derived from a man aged 45 to 65 in good health. CDR3 residues: CASSAIQETQYF. DNA for the CDR3: TGTGCCAGCAGCGCAATCCAAGAGACCCAGTACTTC.